Presented here are 14 T cell receptor beta chains from one specimen sequenced in a study of blood T cell repertoires in COVID-19. Clones were read by immunoSEQ multiplex PCR, and TCRdb kept only the in-frame ones, dropping some. The sample carries approximately 190,000 clones, around 86% recorded once. The sequencing sample was made of PBMCs or T cells enriched from blood (not recorded which). These receptors were taken from a woman between 35 and 50 years old in a cohort exposed to, infected with or recovered from COVID-19 (not recorded which).

The V call is TRBV5-1, the J call TRBJ2-3; 7 bases are a match to TRBD1. Germline V gene data show CDR1 as SGHRS and CDR2 as YFSETQ. Trimming removed 4 bases from V and 2 bases from J; junction bases left unmatched: 4. This CDR3 has 14 amino acids. CDR3 in DNA: TGCGCCAGCAGCGCGGACAGGACCACAGATACGCAGTATTTT. Translated: CASSADRTTDTQYF.

There are many counts of this clone. J is TRBJ2-5 and V is TRBV3-1 (or the pseudogene TRBV3-2); 10 bases are shared with TRBD2. There are 15 residues in the CDR3. J gave up 2 bases and V 2 bases, and 2 bases lay outside the gene matches. Germline V gene lookup returns CDR1 LGHDT and CDR2 YNNKEL (reference sequence). The CDR3 spells CASSQTSGAQETQYF. The CDR3 DNA reads as TGTGCCAGCAGCCAAACTAGCGGGGCACAAGAGACCCAGTACTTC.

The genes are TRBV10-3 and TRBJ2-6, with a possible D match to TRBD1 (5 bases). Germline V CDR1 and CDR2: ENHRY, SYGVKD. CDR3 length: 19 amino acids. Trimming pared 0 bases from V and 0 bases from J, leaving 15 bases between. The CDR3, as DNA: TGTGCCATCAGTGAGTCCCGCACTCAGGACAACTCTGGGGCCAACGTCCTGACTTTC. This translates into CAISESRTQDNSGANVLTF.

This sequence joins TRBV7-9 and TRBJ1-1, with 8 nucleotides matching TRBD1. The V gene end was trimmed by 3 bases and the J gene end by 5 bases; junction bases not matched to a gene: 8. The CDR3 has 15 residues. Looked up from germline, CDR1 is SEHNR and CDR2 is FQNEAQ (reference sequence). CDR3 DNA: TGTGCCAGCAGCTTCCCTGACAGGGGAAGGACTGAAGCTTTCTTT. It translates to CASSFPDRGRTEAFF.

The chain recombines TRBV5-8 with TRBJ1-2, with D hard to call. Trimming left V 7 bases short and J 2 bases short, with 18 bases between. This CDR3 comprises 15 residues. Germline V CDR1 and CDR2: SGHTS, YDEGEE. The CDR3 sequence is CASLAEPASNYGYTF. DNA of the CDR3: TGTGCCAGCCTGGCTGAGCCAGCGTCGAACTATGGCTACACCTTC.

This clone was found a few times. The chain has TRBV6-1 and TRBJ1-6, with 7 bases that match TRBD1. Germline V gene lookup returns CDR1 MNHNS and CDR2 SASEGT. This CDR3 region has 12 residues. V gave up 1 base and J gave up 14 bases; unmatched junction bases: 2. The CDR3 DNA reads TGTGCCAGCAGTGAAGGACAGGGCACCCTCCACTTT. This translates into CASSEGQGTLHF.

The chain is built from TRBV6-4 and TRBJ1-5; 8 bases line up with TRBD1. This CDR3 region has 17 residues. CDR1 is MRHNA, CDR2 SNTAGT, per germline. J gave up 0 bases and V 3 bases, and 7 bases lay outside the gene matches. The CDR3 region has the DNA TGTGCCAGCAGTGATCGGGACAGGATACTTAGCAATCAGCCCCAGCATTTT. Its protein is CASSDRDRILSNQPQHF.

The chain recombines TRBV5-4 with TRBJ2-2; 9 bases are a match to TRBD2. V shed 1 base, J shed 4 bases, and the junction held 8 bases outside the gene matches. Germline-derived CDR1 and CDR2 are SGHNT and YYREEE (reference sequence). CDR3 length: 17 residues. CDR3 DNA: TGTGCCAGCAGCTTGATGATTAGCGGGGGATCCACCGGGGAGCTGTTTTTT. Translated, it gives CASSLMISGGSTGELFF.

This sequence joins TRBV7-2 and TRBJ2-7, with 8 bases matching TRBD2. Germline V gene sequence: CDR1 SGHTA, CDR2 FQGNSA. This CDR3 is 15 amino acids long. The V segment lost 4 bases and the J segment 4 bases; nucleotides outside the gene matches: 9. CDR3 nucleotide sequence: TGTGCCAGCAGCTCAGCTCAACTAGCGGCGTACGAGCAGTACTTC. Translation: CASSSAQLAAYEQYF. The variable domain in full, completed from reference TRBV7-2 and TRBJ2-7, reads GAGVSQSPSNKVTEKGKDVELRCDPISGHTALYWYRQSLGQGLEFLIYFQGNSAPDKSGLPSDRFSAERTGGSVSTLTIQRTQQEDSAVYLCASSSAQLAAYEQYFGPGTRLTVT.

In its sample, this clone was seen once. The rearrangement links TRBV2 to TRBJ1-1; the D is unclear. This CDR3 has 15 amino acids. Between the trimmed V and J ends, which lost 5 bases and 1 base, there was a span of 14 bases. Germline lookup yields CDR1 SNHLY and CDR2 FYNNEI. The CDR3 is CASSRTLNSNTEAFF. In nucleotides, the CDR3 is TGTGCCAGCAGTCGTACCCTCAACTCGAACACTGAAGCTTTCTTT.

CDR3 in DNA: TGTGCCAGCAGCTTACAGGGGGGAAGGAGCAACTTTAGATATGGCTACACCTTC. Translated: CASSLQGGRSNFRYGYTF. The chain recombines TRBV11-2 with TRBJ1-2; TRBD1 matches at 7 bases. The CDR3 consists of 18 residues. With 2 bases clipped from V and 5 bases from J, the junction kept 17 bases outside the gene matches. CDR1 SGHAT and CDR2 FQNNGV come from the germline V gene. The complete variable domain, with remaining parts taken from reference TRBV11-2 and TRBJ1-2, reads EAGVAQSPRYKIIEKRQSVAFWCNPISGHATLYWYQQILGQGPKLLIQFQNNGVVDDSQLPKDRFSAERLKGVDSTLKIQPAKLEDSAVYLCASSLQGGRSNFRYGYTFGSGTRLTVV.

This clone has a single count. This chain uses TRBV10-1 with TRBJ2-1; the match to TRBD1 covers 9 bases. V lost 5 bases and J lost 4; bases outside the gene matches: 9. Germline-derived CDR1 and CDR2 are WNHNN and SYGVQD (reference sequence). The CDR3 has 16 amino acids. This CDR3 is CASSPNPGQGYNEQFF. DNA for the CDR3: TGCGCCAGCAGTCCAAATCCGGGACAGGGATACAATGAGCAGTTCTTC.

CDR3 loop: CAAANQGEGVGRETQYF. The CDR3 coding sequence is TGTGCCGCTGCCAATCAAGGGGAGGGCGTGGGTAGAGAGACCCAGTACTTC. The chain joins TRBV2 to TRBJ2-5; 7 bases align to TRBD2. Germline CDR1 is SNHLY and CDR2 is FYNNEI. This CDR3 is built from 17 residues. With 11 bases clipped from V and 4 bases from J, the junction kept 22 bases outside the gene matches.

V usage is TRBV7-2 and J usage is TRBJ2-5; 9 bases fit TRBD1. The V gene end was trimmed by 5 bases and the J gene end by 2 bases; junction bases not matched to a gene: 6. CDR1 is SGHTA, CDR2 FQGNSA, per germline. The CDR3 sequence is 15 residues long. The CDR3 spells CASSLDRGYQETQYF. DNA of the CDR3: TGTGCCAGCAGCCTCGACAGGGGGTATCAAGAGACCCAGTACTTC.